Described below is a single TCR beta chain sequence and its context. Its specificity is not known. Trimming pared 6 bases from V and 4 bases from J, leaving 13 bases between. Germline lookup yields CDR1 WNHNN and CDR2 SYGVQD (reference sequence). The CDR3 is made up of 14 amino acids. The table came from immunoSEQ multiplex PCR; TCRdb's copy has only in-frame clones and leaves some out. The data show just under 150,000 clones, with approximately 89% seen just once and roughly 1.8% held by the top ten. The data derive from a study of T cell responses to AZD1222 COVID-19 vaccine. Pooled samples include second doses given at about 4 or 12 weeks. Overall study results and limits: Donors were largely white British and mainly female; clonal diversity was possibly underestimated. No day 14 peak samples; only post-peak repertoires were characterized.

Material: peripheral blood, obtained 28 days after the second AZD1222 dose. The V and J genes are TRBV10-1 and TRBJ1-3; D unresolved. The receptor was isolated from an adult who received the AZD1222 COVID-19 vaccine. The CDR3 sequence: CASSPAGGGNTIYF. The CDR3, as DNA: TGCGCCAGCAGCCCGGCGGGAGGCGGAAACACCATATATTTT.